Listed below are T cell receptor beta chains from one sample, sequenced in a study of cytomegalovirus exposure and HLA in healthy donors. Repertoires were generated with immunoSEQ multiplex PCR, while TCRdb's copy carries only in-frame clones and drops some. This table holds 250,000 to 350,000 clones, over 70% found once. The sequencing sample was made of PBMCs. These receptors were obtained from a girl aged 2 to 10 in good health and CMV-seronegative. Each CDR3 is given with its conserved first and last residue. Each record gives: D gene, J gene, clone size, V gene, CDR3 protein, CDR3 DNA. D genes are given only for firm matches. Rows may omit the clone size; those that give it use once, few, many or a size class.

>-|TRBJ2-7|-|TRBV5-5
CASSFVQHPGEQYF
TGTGCCAGCAGCTTTGTTCAACACCCGGGCGAGCAGTACTTC
>-|TRBJ2-5|-|TRBV7-2
CASSLGSEWRETQYF
TGTGCCAGCAGCTTGGGGAGCGAGTGGAGAGAGACCCAGTACTTC
>-|TRBJ2-7|-|TRBV18
CASSRVEVYRAYEQYF
TGTGCCAGCTCCCGTGTGGAAGTTTACCGGGCCTACGAGCAGTACTTC
>-|TRBJ2-1|-|TRBV4-2
CASSQDVGGNEQFF
TGTGCCAGCAGCCAAGATGTGGGAGGCAATGAGCAGTTCTTC
>TRBD2|TRBJ2-7|-|TRBV29-1
CSVKAGVSYEQYF
TGCAGCGTGAAAGCGGGAGTCTCCTACGAGCAGTACTTC
>-|TRBJ1-5|-|TRBV19
CASSVSGVSNQPQHF
TGTGCCAGTAGCGTCTCAGGGGTTAGCAATCAGCCCCAGCATTTT
>TRBD1|TRBJ2-7|-|TRBV29-1
CSVAAGTVFYEQYF
TGCAGCGTGGCAGCCGGGACAGTGTTCTACGAGCAGTACTTC
>-|TRBJ1-6|once|TRBV5-1
CASSLFRPTPLHF
TGCGCCAGCAGCTTGTTCAGGCCCACACCCCTCCACTTT
>-|TRBJ1-1|-|TRBV5-1
CASSLGGRENTEAFF
TGCGCCAGCAGCTTGGGGGGGCGAGAGAACACTGAAGCTTTCTTT
>-|TRBJ1-4|-|TRBV7-9
CASSLVSAGNEKLFF
TGTGCCAGCAGCTTAGTTTCAGCAGGGAATGAAAAACTGTTTTTT
>-|TRBJ2-2|-|TRBV9
CASSVEGTGELFF
TGTGCCAGCAGCGTTGAGGGTACCGGGGAGCTGTTTTTT
>TRBD1|TRBJ2-1|-|TRBV5-6
CASSPGTGVTMKQFF
TGTGCCAGCAGCCCCGGGACAGGAGTAACAATGAAGCAGTTCTTC
>-|TRBJ1-2|-|TRBV18
CASSRTDAGYTF
TGTGCCAGCTCCCGCACAGACGCCGGCTACACCTTC
>-|TRBJ2-3|-|TRBV30
CAWSVNSITDTQYF
TGTGCCTGGAGTGTAAATAGCATCACAGATACGCAGTATTTT
>-|TRBJ1-1|few|TRBV19
CASSQDRNTEAFF
TGTGCCAGTAGTCAGGACAGGAACACTGAAGCTTTCTTT
>TRBD2|TRBJ2-1|-|TRBV5-4
CASSSGSPGGFYEQFF
TGTGCCAGCAGCTCGGGGTCTCCGGGGGGGTTTTATGAGCAGTTCTTC
>TRBD1|TRBJ1-1|-|TRBV28
CASSFDKDRVNTEAFF
TGTGCCAGCAGTTTCGATAAGGACAGGGTGAACACTGAAGCTTTCTTT
>TRBD1|TRBJ2-7|-|TRBV7-8
CASSSRQTGTYEQYF
TGTGCCAGCAGCTCGAGGCAGACAGGGACCTACGAGCAGTACTTC
>TRBD1|TRBJ1-2|-|TRBV2
CASRGTLEGARGYTF
TGTGCCAGCAGGGGCACATTGGAGGGGGCGCGGGGCTACACCTTC
>-|TRBJ1-1|-|TRBV11-1
CASSSNMNTEAFF
TGTGCCAGCAGTTCGAACATGAACACTGAAGCTTTCTTT
>TRBD2|TRBJ2-2|-|TRBV11-2
CASRSRGGPGELFF
TGTGCCAGCAGGTCACGGGGAGGGCCCGGGGAGCTGTTTTTT
>TRBD1|TRBJ2-6|-|TRBV30
CAGAGQGAGANVLTF
TGTGCCGGAGCGGGACAGGGGGCTGGGGCCAACGTCCTGACTTTC
>-|TRBJ1-5|-|TRBV30
CAWGWGHGNQPQHF
TGTGCCTGGGGATGGGGGCACGGCAATCAGCCCCAGCATTTT
>TRBD1|TRBJ2-7|-|TRBV27
CASRPRPTGIYEQYF
TGTGCCAGCAGACCCAGACCGACAGGGATATACGAGCAGTACTTC
>TRBD1|TRBJ2-2|-|TRBV27
CASRAGQGAAGELFF
TGTGCCAGCAGGGCCGGGCAGGGGGCGGCCGGGGAGCTGTTTTTT
>TRBD2|TRBJ2-7|-|TRBV6-6
CASTVAGGNPTYEQYF
TGTGCCAGCACCGTAGCGGGGGGAAATCCTACCTACGAGCAGTACTTC
>-|TRBJ2-1|-|TRBV9
CASSVVEGPKFF
TGTGCCAGCAGCGTAGTAGAGGGTCCTAAGTTCTTC
>-|TRBJ1-2|-|TRBV5-1
CASSGEQGRYGYTF
TGCGCCAGCAGCGGGGAACAGGGTAGATATGGCTACACCTTC
>TRBD2|TRBJ2-7|few|TRBV5-1
CASSFREGYEQYF
TGCGCCAGCAGCTTCCGGGAGGGATACGAGCAGTACTTC
>-|TRBJ1-2|-|TRBV5-1
CASSLGQSYGYTF
TGCGCCAGCAGCTTGGGTCAGTCATATGGCTACACCTTC
>TRBD2|TRBJ2-1|-|TRBV27
CASTWTSGGARGSYNEQFF
TGTGCCAGCACCTGGACTAGCGGGGGGGCTAGGGGCTCCTACAATGAGCAGTTCTTC
>-|TRBJ2-1|few|TRBV11-2
CASSPGVLRDRSYNEQFF
TGTGCCAGTTCACCGGGGGTGCTTAGGGACAGATCCTACAATGAGCAGTTCTTC
>-|TRBJ1-6|few|TRBV10-3
CAISESPRSPLHF
TGTGCCATCAGTGAGTCCCCCAGGTCACCCCTCCACTTT
>-|TRBJ1-2|-|TRBV9
CASSVGTAFNYGYTF
TGTGCCAGCAGCGTAGGGACAGCGTTTAACTATGGCTACACCTTC
>-|TRBJ2-1|once|TRBV7-8
CASSLVETSGLWGDEQFF
TGTGCCAGCAGCTTAGTTGAAACGAGCGGCCTCTGGGGAGATGAGCAGTTCTTC